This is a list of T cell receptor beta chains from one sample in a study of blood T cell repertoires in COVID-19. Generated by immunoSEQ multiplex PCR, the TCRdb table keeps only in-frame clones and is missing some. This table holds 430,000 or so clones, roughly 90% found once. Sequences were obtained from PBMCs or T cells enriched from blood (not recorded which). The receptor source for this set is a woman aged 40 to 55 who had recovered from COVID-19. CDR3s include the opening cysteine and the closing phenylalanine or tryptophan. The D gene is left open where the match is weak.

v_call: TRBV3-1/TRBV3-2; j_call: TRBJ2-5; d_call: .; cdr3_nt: TGTGCCAGCAGCCACAGGGACCAAGAGACCCAGTACTTC; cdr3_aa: CASSHRDQETQYF
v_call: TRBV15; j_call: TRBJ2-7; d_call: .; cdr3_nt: TGTGCCACCAGCACCACCCCGGGAGCCTACGAGCAGTACTTC; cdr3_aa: CATSTTPGAYEQYF
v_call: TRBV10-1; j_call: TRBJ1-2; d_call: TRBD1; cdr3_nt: TGCGCCAGCAGAAGACAGGGGGACTATGGCTACACCTTC; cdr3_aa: CASRRQGDYGYTF
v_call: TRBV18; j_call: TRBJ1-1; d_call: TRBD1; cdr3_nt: TGTGCCAGCTCACCAGAGGGACAGATGAACACTGAAGCTTTCTTT; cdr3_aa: CASSPEGQMNTEAFF
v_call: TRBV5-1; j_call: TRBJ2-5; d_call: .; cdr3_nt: TGCGCCAGCAGCTTGGCAGGGTCAGAGACCCAGTACTTC; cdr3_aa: CASSLAGSETQYF
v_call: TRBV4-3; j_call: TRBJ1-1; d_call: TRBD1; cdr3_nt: TGCGCCAGCAGCCATGAGTTGGGCAGGGGGCATACTGAAGCTTTCTTT; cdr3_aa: CASSHELGRGHTEAFF
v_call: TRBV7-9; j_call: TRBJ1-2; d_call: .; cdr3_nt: TGTGCCAGCAGCTTGGGCGCCTATGGCTACACCTTC; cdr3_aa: CASSLGAYGYTF
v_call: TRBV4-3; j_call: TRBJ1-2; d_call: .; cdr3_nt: TGCGCCAGCAGCCAGGGTAGTCCGGCAGGGAAAGGCTACACCTTC; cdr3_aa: CASSQGSPAGKGYTF
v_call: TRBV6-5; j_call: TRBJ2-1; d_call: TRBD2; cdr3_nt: TGTGCCAGCAGTTACTCTGGACTAGCGGCTCACAATGAGCAGTTCTTC; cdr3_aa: CASSYSGLAAHNEQFF
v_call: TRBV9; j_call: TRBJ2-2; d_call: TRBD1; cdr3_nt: TGTGCCAGCAGCGAAGTCGATCAGACAGGGGTTGGGACCGGGGAGCTGTTTTTT; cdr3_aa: CASSEVDQTGVGTGELFF
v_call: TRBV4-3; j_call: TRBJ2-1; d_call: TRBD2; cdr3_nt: TGCGCCAGCAGCCAAGTACCGGGACTAGCCAATGAGCAGTTCTTC; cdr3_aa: CASSQVPGLANEQFF
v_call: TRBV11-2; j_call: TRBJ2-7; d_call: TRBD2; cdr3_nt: TGTGCCAGCAGCTATAGCGGGAGAACTTACGAGCAGTACTTC; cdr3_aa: CASSYSGRTYEQYF
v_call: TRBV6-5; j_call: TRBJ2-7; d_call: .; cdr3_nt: TGTGCCAGCAGTCGGAGGGGGCGTATCTCCTACGAGCAGTACTTC; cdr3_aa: CASSRRGRISYEQYF
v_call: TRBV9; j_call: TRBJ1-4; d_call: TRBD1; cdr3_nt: TGTGCCAGCAGCGCTGATACCGGGACAGGGGAAAAACTGTTTTTT; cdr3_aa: CASSADTGTGEKLFF
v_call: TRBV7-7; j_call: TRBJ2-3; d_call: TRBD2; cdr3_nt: TGTGCCAGCAGCTTAGCGCCCCGGCTAGCGGGAGTATCGGATACGCAGTATTTT; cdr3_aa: CASSLAPRLAGVSDTQYF